This TCR beta chain came from a study of T cells in Graves' hyperthyroidism and ophthalmopathy. This clonotype was counted many times. CDR3 length equals 14 residues. Trimming took 7 bases from V and 8 from J; bases not matched to a gene: 9. Germline V lookup: CDR1 MNHNS, CDR2 SASEGT. What was amplified from RNA transcripts were TCR beta CDR3 regions. Initially, a first-round RT-PCR of the TCR CDR3 employed the HTBI primer set. In TCRdb, the multiplex PCR reads were re-called with MiXCR into one record per CDR3 protein. The sample includes some 550,000 distinct CDR3 sequences, approximately 16% of them seen just once.

The J gene is TRBJ2-1, the V gene TRBV6-1; 9 bases line up with TRBD1. The clonotype was recovered from a woman between 40 and 55 years old with Graves' ophthalmopathy. The specimen sequenced was blood. Written as DNA, the CDR3 is TGTGCCAGCACCCCGGGACAGGGTCTCCATGAGCAGTTCTTC. Translation gives CASTPGQGLHEQFF.